The clone carrying this T cell receptor (beta chain) was seen more than once but under ten times. TCRdb processed the RT-PCR reads anew with MiXCR; each CDR3 protein has one entry. The data show about 680,000 distinct CDR3 sequences, 12% to 15% seen once. CDR3 length equals 15 residues. V was cut by 0 bases and J by 5 bases, with 13 bases left in between. Per germline, CDR1 LGHNA and CDR2 YNFKEQ. The chain joins TRBV4-2 to TRBJ2-5; the D gene is possibly TRBD2 (5 bases). This clonotype originated in a female donor in good health, serving as a healthy control. Sequencing used memory CD4+ T cells from blood. Written as DNA, the CDR3 is TGTGCCAGCAGCCAAGATGGAGGCTGGCAGGAGACCCAGTACTTC. Its translation: CASSQDGGWQETQYF.